A selection of T cell receptor beta chains follows, all from one sample in a study of siplizumab effects on memory and regulatory T cells. Measured with immunoSEQ multiplex PCR; TCRdb has only the in-frame clones, and not every one. The repertoire includes over 85,000 clones, roughly nine tenths of them detected once, and approximately 1.2% sits in the top ten. Sequenced: CD4+ T cells sorted from blood. The source is a human donor in good health. Each CDR3 is given with its conserved first and last residue. D genes are given only for firm matches. Where a row states a size, it is once, few, many or the class of an expanded clone; other rows omit it.

cdr3_nt,cdr3_aa,d_call,v_call,clone_size,j_call
TGTGCCTGGCAAGCGGGAGGAGGAGAGCAGTTCTTC,CAWQAGGGEQFF,TRBD2,TRBV30,-,TRBJ2-1
TGTGCCTGGAGTCCCGGTGGGATTGGGGCAGATACGCAGTATTTT,CAWSPGGIGADTQYF,-,TRBV30,-,TRBJ2-3
TGCGCCAGCAGCTTGGAGGGAACAGGGGGGTGGGACGAGCAGTACTTC,CASSLEGTGGWDEQYF,TRBD1,TRBV5-1,once,TRBJ2-7
TGTGCCAGCACCTTGATACAGGTGAACACTGAAGCTTTCTTT,CASTLIQVNTEAFF,-,TRBV28,-,TRBJ1-1
TGTGCCAGCTCCCCACTCGGGGGGGCCTACGAGCAGTACTTC,CASSPLGGAYEQYF,TRBD2,TRBV18,-,TRBJ2-7
TGTGCCAGCAGTTACTCGTCCCGAACCTACGAGCAGTACTTC,CASSYSSRTYEQYF,-,TRBV6-6,-,TRBJ2-7
TGTGCCAGCAGTTTTAGTAGCGCCCGATCCTACGAGCAGTACTTC,CASSFSSARSYEQYF,-,TRBV27,-,TRBJ2-7
TGTGCCAGCAGCTTAGTCGCCAACGTGGGTGAAGCTTTCTTT,CASSLVANVGEAFF,-,TRBV7-3,-,TRBJ1-1
TGCGCCAGTGGGGGACTAGCGGGAGGCACCGGGGAGCTGTTTTTT,CASGGLAGGTGELFF,TRBD2,TRBV5-1,-,TRBJ2-2
TGTGCCAGCAGTTCAGGAGGGACAGGGGCCTACGAGCAGTACTTC,CASSSGGTGAYEQYF,TRBD1,TRBV28,-,TRBJ2-7
TGTGCCAGCAGTCCCCACCTAAGGACGGGGAGGAGCTCCTACGAGCAGTACTTC,CASSPHLRTGRSSYEQYF,-,TRBV28,once,TRBJ2-7
TGTGCCAGCACCTATAGCACGAGGCAAGAGACCCAGTACTTC,CASTYSTRQETQYF,-,TRBV6-5,once,TRBJ2-5
TGTGCCAGCTCATCGACTAGTCTCGGCTCCTACGAGCAGTACTTC,CASSSTSLGSYEQYF,-,TRBV18,-,TRBJ2-7
TGTGCCAGCAGTTACCGGCGGGAATCTGGTACGCAGTATTTT,CASSYRRESGTQYF,-,TRBV6-5,-,TRBJ2-3
TGTGCAAGTCGCTTAGCGATTGGGACTAGCGGGAGGGCCCAAGCCTACAATGAGCAGTTCTTC,CASRLAIGTSGRAQAYNEQFF,-,TRBV12-2,-,TRBJ2-1
TGTGCCAGCAGCAAATGGACTAGCGGGAATGATGAGCAGTTCTTC,CASSKWTSGNDEQFF,TRBD2,TRBV7-2,-,TRBJ2-1
TGTGCCAGCAGGCCGGACAGGGTCCCTAAAGAGACCCAGTACTTC,CASRPDRVPKETQYF,TRBD1,TRBV28,-,TRBJ2-5
TGTGCCAGCAGGCAAGGCAGGGGATCCTACAATGAGCAGTTCTTC,CASRQGRGSYNEQFF,-,TRBV5-4,-,TRBJ2-1
TGTGCCAGCAGCTTCACCGGGGGACTAGCGGGAGAATACGAGCAGTACTTC,CASSFTGGLAGEYEQYF,TRBD2,TRBV5-8,once,TRBJ2-7
TGTGCCAGCTCACCACCGGGGACACCCAATCAGCCCCAGCATTTT,CASSPPGTPNQPQHF,-,TRBV18,few,TRBJ1-5
TGTGCCAGCAGCTACGAATTGATTGGTTCCTCTGAAGCTTTCTTT,CASSYELIGSSEAFF,-,TRBV11-1,once,TRBJ1-1
TGTGCCAGCAGTAGGGACTCCGCGAACACCGGGGAGCTGTTTTTT,CASSRDSANTGELFF,-,TRBV6-1,-,TRBJ2-2
TGTGCCAGCAGTGGGTGGACAGCAAGGGGGAATGAGCAGTTCTTC,CASSGWTARGNEQFF,-,TRBV6-4,-,TRBJ2-1
TGTGCCAGCAGCCTCACGGGAGGGACTAGAGATACGCAGTATTTT,CASSLTGGTRDTQYF,TRBD2,TRBV11-2,-,TRBJ2-3
TGTGCCAGCAGCTTGGGACGGGGAGGAAACACCATATATTTT,CASSLGRGGNTIYF,-,TRBV7-2,-,TRBJ1-3
TGTGCCAGTAGTCGGGACCCGCTGGCTGAAGCTTTCTTT,CASSRDPLAEAFF,-,TRBV19,-,TRBJ1-1
TGTGCCAGCAGCTCTACAGGGGTTAATCAGCCCCAGCATTTT,CASSSTGVNQPQHF,TRBD1,TRBV7-8,-,TRBJ1-5
TGCGCCAGCAGCCGCGGAGGGCTAGTAGATCGTGGAAACACCATATATTTT,CASSRGGLVDRGNTIYF,-,TRBV4-1,-,TRBJ1-3
TGCGCCAGCAGCCGAACTCCCCCATATTCGGGTAGCGGGACCTACGAGCAGTACTTC,CASSRTPPYSGSGTYEQYF,TRBD2,TRBV4-1,-,TRBJ2-7
TGTGCCAGCAGCGTAGTTGGTAGCGGGGCTCAAGAGACCCAGTACTTC,CASSVVGSGAQETQYF,TRBD2,TRBV9,once,TRBJ2-5
TGTGCCAGTAGTGCTCCGGGACTTGGGGAAGAAAAACTGTTTTTT,CASSAPGLGEEKLFF,-,TRBV19,-,TRBJ1-4
TGTGCCTGGAGTGGGGGGAACAGGGGTATCGCCTACAATGAGCAGTTCTTC,CAWSGGNRGIAYNEQFF,TRBD1,TRBV30,-,TRBJ2-1
TGTGCCAGCACGGAAGGCTTTTCCTACGAGCAGTACTTC,CASTEGFSYEQYF,-,TRBV25-1,-,TRBJ2-7